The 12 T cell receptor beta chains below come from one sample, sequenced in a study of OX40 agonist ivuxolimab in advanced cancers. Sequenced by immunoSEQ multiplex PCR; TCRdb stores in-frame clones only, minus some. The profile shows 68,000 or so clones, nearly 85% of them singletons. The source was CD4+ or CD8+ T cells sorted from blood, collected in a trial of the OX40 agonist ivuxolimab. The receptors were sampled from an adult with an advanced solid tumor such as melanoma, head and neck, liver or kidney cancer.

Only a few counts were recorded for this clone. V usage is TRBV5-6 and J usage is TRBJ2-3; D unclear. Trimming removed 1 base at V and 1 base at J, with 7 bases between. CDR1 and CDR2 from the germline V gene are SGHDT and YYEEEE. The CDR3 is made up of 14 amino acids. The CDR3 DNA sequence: TGTGCCAGCAGCTTGTCGGGCCGCACAGATACGCAGTATTTT. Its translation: CASSLSGRTDTQYF.

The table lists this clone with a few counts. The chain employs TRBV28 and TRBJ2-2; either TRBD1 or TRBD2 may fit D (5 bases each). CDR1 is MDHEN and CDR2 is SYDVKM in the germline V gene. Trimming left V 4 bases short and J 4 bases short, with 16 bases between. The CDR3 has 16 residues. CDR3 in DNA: TGTGCCAGCAGTTCCCCTGGACTCCAGGGCACCGGGGAGCTGTTTTTT. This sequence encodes CASSSPGLQGTGELFF.

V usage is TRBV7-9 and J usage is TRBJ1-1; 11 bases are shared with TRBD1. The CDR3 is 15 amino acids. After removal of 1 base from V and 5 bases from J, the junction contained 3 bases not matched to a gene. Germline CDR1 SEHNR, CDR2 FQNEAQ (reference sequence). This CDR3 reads CASSLGGQGATEAFF. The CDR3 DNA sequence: TGTGCCAGCAGCTTAGGAGGACAGGGGGCAACTGAAGCTTTCTTT.

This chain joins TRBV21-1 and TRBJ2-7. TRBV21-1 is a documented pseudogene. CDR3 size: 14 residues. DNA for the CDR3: TGTGCCAGCAGCAAAGTGGTAGGCACCTACGAGCAGTACGTC. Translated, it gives CASSKVVGTYEQYV.

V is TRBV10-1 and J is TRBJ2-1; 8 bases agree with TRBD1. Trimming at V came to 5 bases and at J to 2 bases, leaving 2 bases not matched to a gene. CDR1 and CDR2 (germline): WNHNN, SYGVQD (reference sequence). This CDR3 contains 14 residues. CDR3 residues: CASSLTGAYNEQFF. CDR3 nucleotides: TGCGCCAGCAGTTTGACAGGGGCCTACAATGAGCAGTTCTTC.

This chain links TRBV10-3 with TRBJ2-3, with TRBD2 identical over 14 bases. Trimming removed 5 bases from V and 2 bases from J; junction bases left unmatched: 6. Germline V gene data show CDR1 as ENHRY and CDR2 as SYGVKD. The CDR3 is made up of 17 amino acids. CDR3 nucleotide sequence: TGTGCCATCAGTCGACTAGCGGGAGGGGGGAACACAGATACGCAGTATTTT. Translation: CAISRLAGGGNTDTQYF.

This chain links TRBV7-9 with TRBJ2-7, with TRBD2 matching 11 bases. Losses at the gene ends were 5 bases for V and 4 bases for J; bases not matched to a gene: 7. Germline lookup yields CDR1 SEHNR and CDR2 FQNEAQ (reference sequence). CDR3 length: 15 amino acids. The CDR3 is CASSLDGLAGYEQYF. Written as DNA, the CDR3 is TGTGCCAGCAGCCTCGATGGACTAGCGGGTTACGAGCAGTACTTC.

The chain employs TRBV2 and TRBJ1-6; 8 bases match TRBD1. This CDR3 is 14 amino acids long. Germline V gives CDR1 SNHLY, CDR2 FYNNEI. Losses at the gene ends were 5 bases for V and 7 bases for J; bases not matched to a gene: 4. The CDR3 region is CASSKDRVNSPLHF. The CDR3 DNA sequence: TGTGCCAGCAGTAAGGACAGGGTGAATTCACCCCTCCACTTT.

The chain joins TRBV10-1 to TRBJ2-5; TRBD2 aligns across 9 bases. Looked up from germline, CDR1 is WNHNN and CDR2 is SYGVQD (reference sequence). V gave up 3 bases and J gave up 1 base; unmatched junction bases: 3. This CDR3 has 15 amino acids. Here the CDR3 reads CASSEFSGGQETQYF. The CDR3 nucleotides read TGCGCCAGCAGTGAATTTAGCGGGGGCCAAGAGACCCAGTACTTC.

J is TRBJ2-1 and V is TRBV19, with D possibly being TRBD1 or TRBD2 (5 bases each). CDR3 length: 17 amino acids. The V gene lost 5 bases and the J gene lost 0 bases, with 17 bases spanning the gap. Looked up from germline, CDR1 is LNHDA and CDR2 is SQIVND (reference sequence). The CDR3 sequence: CASSGWGSPGSYNEQFF. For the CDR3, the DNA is TGTGCCAGTAGTGGTTGGGGGTCGCCCGGCTCCTACAATGAGCAGTTCTTC.

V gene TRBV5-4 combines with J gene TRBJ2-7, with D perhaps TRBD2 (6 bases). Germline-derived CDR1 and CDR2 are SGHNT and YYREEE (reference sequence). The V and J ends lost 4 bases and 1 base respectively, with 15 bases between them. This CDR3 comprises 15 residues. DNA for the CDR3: TGTGCCAGCAGCCCGGATGCGGGAACGTCCTACGAGCAGTACTTC. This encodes CASSPDAGTSYEQYF.

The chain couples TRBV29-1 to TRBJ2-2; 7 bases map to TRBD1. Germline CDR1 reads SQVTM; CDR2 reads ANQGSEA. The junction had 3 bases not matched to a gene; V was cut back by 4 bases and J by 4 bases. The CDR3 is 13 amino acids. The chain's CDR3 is CSVAAGGTGELFF. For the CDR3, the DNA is TGCAGCGTTGCCGCAGGGGGCACCGGGGAGCTGTTTTTT.